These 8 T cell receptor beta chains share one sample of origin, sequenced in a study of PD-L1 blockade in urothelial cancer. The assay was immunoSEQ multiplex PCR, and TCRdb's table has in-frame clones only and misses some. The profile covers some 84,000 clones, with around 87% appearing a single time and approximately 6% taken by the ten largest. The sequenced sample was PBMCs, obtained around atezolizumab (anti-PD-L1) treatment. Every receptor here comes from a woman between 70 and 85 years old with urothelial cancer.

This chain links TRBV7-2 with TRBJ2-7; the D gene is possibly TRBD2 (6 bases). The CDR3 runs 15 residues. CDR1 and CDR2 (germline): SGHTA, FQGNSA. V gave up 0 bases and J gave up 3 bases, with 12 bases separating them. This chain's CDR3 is CASSLAWQGGYEQYF. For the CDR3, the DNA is TGTGCCAGCAGCTTAGCGTGGCAGGGAGGCTACGAGCAGTACTTC.

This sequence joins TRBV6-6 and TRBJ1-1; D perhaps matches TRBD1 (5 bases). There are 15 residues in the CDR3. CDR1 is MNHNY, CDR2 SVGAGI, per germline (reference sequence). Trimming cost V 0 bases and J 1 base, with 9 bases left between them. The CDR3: CASSYSMGGNTEAFF. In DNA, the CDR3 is TGTGCCAGCAGTTACTCGATGGGGGGGAACACTGAAGCTTTCTTT.

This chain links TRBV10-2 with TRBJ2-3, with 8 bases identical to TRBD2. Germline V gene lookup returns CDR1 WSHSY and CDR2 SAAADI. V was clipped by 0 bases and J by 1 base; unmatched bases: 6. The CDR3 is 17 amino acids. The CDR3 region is CASSESWAGGRTDTQYF. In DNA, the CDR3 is TGCGCCAGCAGTGAGTCGTGGGCGGGGGGACGCACAGATACGCAGTATTTT.

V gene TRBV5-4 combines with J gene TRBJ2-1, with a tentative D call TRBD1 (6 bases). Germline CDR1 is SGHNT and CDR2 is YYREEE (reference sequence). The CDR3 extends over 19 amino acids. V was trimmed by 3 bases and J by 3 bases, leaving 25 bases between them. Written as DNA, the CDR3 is TGTGCCAGCAGCTCCCGAGGGGGATCCGACAGGAGAAGCTACAATGAGCAGTTCTTC. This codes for CASSSRGGSDRRSYNEQFF.

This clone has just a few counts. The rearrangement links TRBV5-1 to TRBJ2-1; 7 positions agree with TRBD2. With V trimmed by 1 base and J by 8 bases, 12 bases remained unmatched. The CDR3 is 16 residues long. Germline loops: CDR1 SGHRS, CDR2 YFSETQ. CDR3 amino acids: CASSLLAGEGLDEQFF. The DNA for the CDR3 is TGCGCCAGCAGCTTGTTGGCGGGGGAAGGTTTGGATGAGCAGTTCTTC.

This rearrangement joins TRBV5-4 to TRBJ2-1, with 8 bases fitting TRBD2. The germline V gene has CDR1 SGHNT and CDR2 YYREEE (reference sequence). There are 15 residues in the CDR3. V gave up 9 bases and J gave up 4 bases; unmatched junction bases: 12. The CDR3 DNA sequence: TGTGCCACTTCGCCGGGACTAGGGCGGTACAATGAGCAGTTCTTC. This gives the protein CATSPGLGRYNEQFF.

This CDR3 reads CASSEFTGEQYF. As DNA, the CDR3 is TGTGCCAGCAGTGAATTCACCGGCGAGCAGTACTTC. V is TRBV6-1 and J is TRBJ2-7; no clear D gene. Germline CDR1 reads MNHNS; CDR2 reads SASEGT. V lost 2 bases, J lost 6 bases, and 8 bases lay in between. This CDR3 comprises 12 residues.

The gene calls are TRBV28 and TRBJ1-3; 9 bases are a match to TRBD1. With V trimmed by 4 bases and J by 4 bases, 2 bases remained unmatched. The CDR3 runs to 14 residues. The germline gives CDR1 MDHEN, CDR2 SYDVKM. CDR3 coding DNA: TGTGCCAGCAGTTACAGGGGGCAAGGAAACACCATATATTTT. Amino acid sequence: CASSYRGQGNTIYF.